This T cell receptor beta chain was found in a study of CD8+ T cells in alopecia areata. Regarding this clone: What it binds is not known.

After removal of 6 bases from V and 2 bases from J, the junction contained 7 bases not matched to a gene. CDR1 SNHLY and CDR2 FYNNEI come from the germline V gene. The CDR3 loop spans 15 amino acids. From alopecia areata patients, lesional scalp punch biopsies and peripheral blood were collected. General observations from the study: Greater clonality was observed in lesional scalp samples, especially alopecia totalis/universalis, versus normal scalp.

cDNA prepared by RNA extraction and subsequent reverse transcription served as the template for sequencing. Only in-frame clones appear in the TCRdb table, and some are missing; sequencing was by immunoSEQ multiplex PCR. The sample has 120,000 or so clones, roughly three fifths seen once. The specimen was CD4+ T cells sorted from blood, collected at week 0. The clonotype was recovered from a human donor with alopecia areata. The chain joins TRBV2 to TRBJ2-3, with TRBD1 matching over 8 bases. For the CDR3, the DNA is TGTGCCAGCAGAACCGGGACAGGATACACAGATACGCAGTATTTT. The encoded protein is CASRTGTGYTDTQYF.